This entry lists 2 T cell receptor beta chains sequenced from one sample in a study of PD-L1 blockade in urothelial cancer. Method: immunoSEQ multiplex PCR; TCRdb's copy keeps in-frame clones and lacks some. The data contain fewer than 25,000 clones, approximately 90% of them singletons. The sequencing here drew on PBMCs, taken around atezolizumab (anti-PD-L1) treatment. These receptors were collected from a man in his fifties with urothelial cancer.

This clone was counted once. The rearrangement joins TRBV10-3 to TRBJ2-2, with 11 nucleotides matching TRBD2. CDR1 and CDR2 from the germline V gene are ENHRY and SYGVKD. With V trimmed by 10 bases and J by 1 base, 11 bases remained unmatched. The CDR3 extends over 17 amino acids. The CDR3 DNA is TGTGCCAGCAACCCACTAGCGGGAGACTTGAACACCGGGGAGCTGTTTTTT. Translation: CASNPLAGDLNTGELFF.

The J gene is TRBJ1-4, the V gene TRBV28, with 12 positions matching TRBD1. J was trimmed by 5 bases and V by 4 bases; bases with no gene match: 5. CDR1 MDHEN and CDR2 SYDVKM come from the germline V gene. CDR3 length: 16 amino acids. CDR3 amino acids: CASSWGQGALNEKLFF. The DNA for the CDR3 is TGTGCCAGCAGTTGGGGACAGGGGGCTCTGAATGAAAAACTGTTTTTT.